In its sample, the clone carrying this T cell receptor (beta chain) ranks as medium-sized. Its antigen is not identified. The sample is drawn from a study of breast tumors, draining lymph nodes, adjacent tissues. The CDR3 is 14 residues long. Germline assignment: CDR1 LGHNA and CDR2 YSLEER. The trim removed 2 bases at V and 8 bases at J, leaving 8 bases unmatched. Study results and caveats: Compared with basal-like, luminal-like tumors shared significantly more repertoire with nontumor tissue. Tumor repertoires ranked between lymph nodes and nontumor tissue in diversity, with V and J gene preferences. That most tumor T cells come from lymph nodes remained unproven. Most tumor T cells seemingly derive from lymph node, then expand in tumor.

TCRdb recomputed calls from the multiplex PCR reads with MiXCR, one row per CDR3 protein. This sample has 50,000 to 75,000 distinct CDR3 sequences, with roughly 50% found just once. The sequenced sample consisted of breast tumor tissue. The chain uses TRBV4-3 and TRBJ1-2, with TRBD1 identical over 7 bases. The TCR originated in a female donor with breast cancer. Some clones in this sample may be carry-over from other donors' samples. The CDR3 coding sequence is TGCGCCAGCAGCCAAACGTTAGGGGGCCGAGGCTACACCTTC. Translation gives CASSQTLGGRGYTF.